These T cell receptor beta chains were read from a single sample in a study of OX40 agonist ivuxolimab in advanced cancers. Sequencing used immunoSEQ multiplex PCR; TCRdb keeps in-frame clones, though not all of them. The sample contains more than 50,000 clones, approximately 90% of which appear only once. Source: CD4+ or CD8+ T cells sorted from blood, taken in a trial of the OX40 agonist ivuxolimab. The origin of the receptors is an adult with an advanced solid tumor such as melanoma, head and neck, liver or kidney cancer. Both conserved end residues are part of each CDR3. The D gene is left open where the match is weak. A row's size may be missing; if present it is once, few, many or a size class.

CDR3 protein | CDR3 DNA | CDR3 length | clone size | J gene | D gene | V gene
CASSSQGGNSPLHF | TGTGCCAGCAGCTCACAAGGGGGCAATTCACCCCTCCACTTT | 14 | - | TRBJ1-6 | TRBD1 | TRBV7-3
CASSRQGAGEQYF | TGTGCCAGCAGCAGACAGGGGGCGGGAGAGCAGTACTTC | 13 | once | TRBJ2-7 | TRBD1 | TRBV6-5
CASSKNPGQGPDEQYF | TGTGCCAGTAGTAAAAATCCGGGACAGGGGCCTGACGAGCAGTACTTC | 16 | - | TRBJ2-7 | TRBD1 | TRBV19
CASSLGQGAHSPLHF | TGCGCCAGCAGCTTGGGGCAGGGGGCGCATTCACCCCTCCACTTT | 15 | once | TRBJ1-6 | TRBD1 | TRBV5-1
CASSIPGGIETQYF | TGTGCCAGTAGTATACCCGGAGGGATCGAGACCCAGTACTTC | 14 | - | TRBJ2-5 | - | TRBV19
CASSPRDSSDTQYF | TGTGCCAGCAGCCCTAGGGACAGCTCAGATACGCAGTATTTT | 14 | - | TRBJ2-3 | TRBD1 | TRBV7-9
CASSPQGDPYNEQFF | TGCGCCAGCAGCCCACAGGGAGACCCTTACAATGAGCAGTTCTTC | 15 | - | TRBJ2-1 | - | TRBV5-1
CASSLWTGTTDTQYF | TGTGCCAGCAGTTTATGGACAGGTACCACAGATACGCAGTATTTT | 15 | - | TRBJ2-3 | - | TRBV28
CASSFSGREYNEQFF | TGTGCCAGCAGCTTTAGCGGGAGGGAATACAATGAGCAGTTCTTC | 15 | - | TRBJ2-1 | TRBD2 | TRBV7-3
CASNSLAGSYNEQFF | TGTGCCAGCAACAGCCTAGCGGGCTCTTACAATGAGCAGTTCTTC | 15 | - | TRBJ2-1 | TRBD2 | TRBV28
CASSAFRTGGAEAFF | TGTGCCAGCAGCGCCTTTAGGACAGGGGGGGCTGAAGCTTTCTTT | 15 | - | TRBJ1-1 | TRBD1 | TRBV7-2
CASSLEQGSSREQYF | TGCGCCAGCAGCTTGGAGCAGGGGTCCTCGAGAGAGCAGTACTTC | 15 | - | TRBJ2-7 | - | TRBV5-1
CASSLLLTALPDTQYF | TGCGCCAGCAGCTTGCTTCTAACGGCCTTACCAGATACGCAGTATTTT | 16 | - | TRBJ2-3 | - | TRBV5-1
CASSLARGGYEQYF | TGCGCCAGCAGCTTGGCGCGGGGAGGCTACGAGCAGTACTTC | 14 | - | TRBJ2-7 | - | TRBV5-1
CASSFLEQGSDTQYF | TGTGCCAGCAGTTTTTTGGAACAGGGGTCAGATACGCAGTATTTT | 15 | - | TRBJ2-3 | TRBD1 | TRBV28
CASMRARKAGANVLTF | TGTGCCAGCATGAGAGCCCGGAAGGCTGGGGCCAACGTCCTGACTTTC | 16 | - | TRBJ2-6 | - | TRBV27
CASTRELVYTEAFF | TGTGCCAGCACGAGGGAATTAGTATACACTGAAGCTTTCTTT | 14 | once | TRBJ1-1 | - | TRBV2